The present T cell receptor beta chain was sequenced within a study of control samples from healthy donors and cancer patients (dated by TCRdb to about 2020). CDR1 and CDR2, looked up from the germline V gene, are MGHDK and SYGVNS. V loses 2 bases, J loses 1 base, and the germline ends lie 8 bases apart. Inclusive of the bounding cysteine and phenylalanine, the CDR3 is 14 residues long. Only the CDR3 region is kept as DNA, spanning 42 bases read in frame from base 1. The library was obtained by the immunoSEQ multiplex PCR assay. TCRdb's version of the immuneACCESS table is confined to in-frame rearrangements and falls short of the full clone set. An unresolved V gene accounts for under half of the shortfall where checked; the remainder is of unknown origin. The sample table holds 200,000 or so clones, of which 85% to 95% were seen once. The top ten constitute roughly 1.6% of the sample. As regards this clone: Its recognized antigen is unknown. The sample holds no much larger clone one base away, and base qualities are not on file.

The sequenced sample was blood. The TCR comes from a middle-aged man in good health. The chain links TRBV25-1 with TRBJ1-1; the D gene identity is not certain. The CDR3 region has the sequence CASSEGGPNTEAFF. The bases are TGTGCCAGCAGTGAAGGAGGTCCGAACACTGAAGCTTTCTTT. The full variable domain, with segments outside the CDR3 supplied by the reference TRBV25-1 and TRBJ1-1 proteins, appears as EADIYQTPRYLVIGTGKKITLECSQTMGHDKMYWYQQDPGMELHLIHYSYGVNSTEKGDLSSESTVSRIRTEHFPLTLESARPSHTSQYLCASSEGGPNTEAFFGQGTRLTVV.